One sample yielded the 21 T cell receptor beta chains listed below, sequenced in a study of cytomegalovirus exposure and HLA in healthy donors. Amplification used 60 Vbeta primers and 13 Jbeta primers. Method: immunoSEQ multiplex PCR; TCRdb's copy keeps in-frame clones and lacks some. Seen here are about 67,000 clones, about 80% observed once, and the top ten hold approximately 7.8%. Source material: PBMCs. Receptors originate from a man between 60 and 75 years old in good health and CMV-seropositive.

The genes are TRBV11-2 and TRBJ2-5, with 7 bases that match TRBD2. CDR1 and CDR2 from the germline V gene are SGHAT and FQNNGV. This CDR3 is 15 amino acids long. V shed 0 bases and J 7 bases; nucleotides not matched to a gene: 8. CDR3 sequence reads: CASSLDPGLMTTQYF. The CDR3 DNA follows: TGTGCCAGCAGCTTAGATCCGGGACTAATGACGACCCAGTACTTC.

The chain links TRBV6-5 to TRBJ2-7, with D possibly being TRBD2 (6 bases). This CDR3 contains 12 residues. Trimming pared 5 bases from V and 7 bases from J, leaving 12 bases between. From germline, CDR1 is MNHEY and CDR2 SVGAGI. The CDR3 DNA reads TGTGCCAGCAGTATGGGGGGACGGGAGCAGTACTTC. Translating it yields CASSMGGREQYF.

The chain joins TRBV19 to TRBJ1-1; D uncertain. CDR1 and CDR2 (germline): LNHDA, SQIVND (reference sequence). The CDR3 covers 13 residues. Trimming pared 7 bases from V and 4 bases from J, leaving 13 bases between. The CDR3 region is CASIHASSTEAFF. The CDR3 DNA is TGTGCCAGTATCCATGCATCTAGCACTGAAGCTTTCTTT. The full variable domain, completed using reference TRBV19 and TRBJ1-1, is DGGITQSPKYLFRKEGQNVTLSCEQNLNHDAMYWYRQDPGQGLRLIYYSQIVNDFQKGDIAEGYSVSREKKESFPLTVTSAQKNPTAFYLCASIHASSTEAFFGQGTRLTVV.

The rearrangement joins TRBV11-1 to TRBJ1-1; 7 bases match TRBD1. Germline-derived CDR1 and CDR2 are SGHAT and FQDESV (reference sequence). The J segment lost 5 bases and the V segment lost 1 base, leaving 7 bases of the junction unmatched. The CDR3 is made up of 15 amino acids. The CDR3: CASSLVSGGRTEAFF. CDR3 nucleotides: TGTGCCAGCAGCTTAGTTTCAGGGGGTCGAACTGAAGCTTTCTTT. The full variable domain, in which reference TRBV11-1 and TRBJ1-1 provide the parts outside the CDR3, is EAEVAQSPRYKITEKSQAVAFWCDPISGHATLYWYRQILGQGPELLVQFQDESVVDDSQLPKDRFSAERLKGVDSTLKIQPAELGDSAMYLCASSLVSGGRTEAFFGQGTRLTVV.

The chain has TRBV19 and TRBJ2-4, with TRBD2 matching over 12 bases. The V segment lost 4 bases and the J segment 7 bases; nucleotides outside the gene matches: 2. Germline V CDR1 and CDR2: LNHDA, SQIVND (reference sequence). The CDR3 totals 14 residues. This CDR3 is CASSTTSGGNIQYF. Written as DNA, the CDR3 is TGTGCCAGTAGTACTACTAGCGGGGGGAACATTCAGTACTTC. The entire variable domain, with the rest obtained from reference TRBV19 and TRBJ2-4, is as follows: DGGITQSPKYLFRKEGQNVTLSCEQNLNHDAMYWYRQDPGQGLRLIYYSQIVNDFQKGDIAEGYSVSREKKESFPLTVTSAQKNPTAFYLCASSTTSGGNIQYFGAGTRLSVL.

This chain uses TRBV5-4 with TRBJ2-1, with D tentatively TRBD2 (6 bases). CDR3 size: 16 residues. V was clipped by 4 bases and J by 2 bases, with 16 bases between them. The germline V gene encodes CDR1 SGHNT and CDR2 YYREEE (reference sequence). CDR3 nucleotides: TGTGCCAGCAGCCCCGGAGTAGCGGACACCTACAATGAGCAGTTCTTC. Translated: CASSPGVADTYNEQFF.

The chain couples TRBV28 to TRBJ1-1, with D possibly being TRBD1 (5 bases). This CDR3 comprises 12 residues. Trimming stripped 4 bases from V and 8 bases from J, with 11 bases between. Germline lookup yields CDR1 MDHEN and CDR2 SYDVKM. CDR3 DNA: TGTGCCAGCAGTTCCCTCGGGGGAGAAGCTTTCTTT. Amino acid sequence: CASSSLGGEAFF.

This clone was detected a few times. V and J are TRBV6-1 and TRBJ2-2; D uncertain. The V gene's germline CDR1 is MNHNS and CDR2 SASEGT. This CDR3 has 12 amino acids. Trimming cost V 8 bases and J 7 bases, with 11 bases left between them. This CDR3 is CASSSLIGELFF. The CDR3 DNA follows: TGTGCCAGCTCATCCCTAATCGGGGAGCTGTTTTTT.

The gene calls are TRBV4-2 and TRBJ2-2; 9 bases are a match to TRBD1. This CDR3 region has 16 residues. The ends lost 2 bases at V and 4 bases at J; junction bases unmatched: 5. The germline gives CDR1 LGHNA, CDR2 YNFKEQ. The CDR3 protein is CASSQSRDRVTGELFF. The CDR3 coding sequence is TGTGCCAGCAGCCAATCCCGGGACAGGGTCACCGGGGAGCTGTTTTTT.

V and J are TRBV6-5 and TRBJ1-4, with a possible D match to TRBD1 (5 bases). Trimming stripped 2 bases from V and 0 bases from J, with 7 bases between. This CDR3 is 15 amino acids long. CDR1 MNHEY and CDR2 SVGAGI come from the germline V gene. The CDR3 reads CASSYNRTTNEKLFF. CDR3 bases: TGTGCCAGCAGTTACAACAGGACAACTAATGAAAAACTGTTTTTT.

The chain recombines TRBV7-9 with TRBJ1-4; D remains ambiguous. Trimming cost V 5 bases and J 8 bases, with 12 bases left between them. CDR1 SEHNR and CDR2 FQNEAQ come from the germline V gene (reference sequence). The CDR3 consists of 13 residues. The CDR3 coding sequence is TGTGCCAGCAGCGTGGCGGCAGACGAAAAACTGTTTTTT. Its translation is CASSVAADEKLFF.

The chain couples TRBV6-1 to TRBJ1-5; D unresolved. Germline CDR1 is MNHNS and CDR2 is SASEGT. The CDR3 runs to 13 residues. V lost 7 bases to trimming and J lost 1 base, with 8 bases between them. CDR3 loop: CASKDTSNQPQHF. For the CDR3, the DNA is TGTGCCAGCAAAGACACCAGCAATCAGCCCCAGCATTTT.

This clone has a single count. This sequence joins TRBV7-8 and TRBJ2-7; D is perhaps TRBD1 (6 bases). Germline assignment: CDR1 SGHVS and CDR2 FQNEAQ. Trimming removed 5 bases from V and 2 bases from J, with 25 bases in between. This CDR3 has 18 residues. The CDR3 DNA sequence: TGTGCCAGCAGCAATAGAATCCCAATGTCGACAGGTCCCTACGAGCAGTACTTC. This codes for CASSNRIPMSTGPYEQYF.

This clone was seen a few times. This chain joins TRBV6-5 and TRBJ1-5; 7 bases map to TRBD1. Germline-derived CDR1 and CDR2 are MNHEY and SVGAGI. The CDR3 has 13 amino acids. J lost 6 bases, V lost 9 bases, and 8 bases had no gene match. CDR3 sequence reads: CASNDRAAQPQHF. The CDR3 coding sequence is TGTGCCAGTAACGACAGGGCCGCTCAGCCCCAGCATTTT.

The genes are TRBV2 and TRBJ2-1; no clear D gene. The V gene's germline CDR1 is SNHLY and CDR2 FYNNEI. Trimming stripped 6 bases from V and 4 bases from J, with 13 bases between. The CDR3 sequence is 14 residues long. CDR3 region: CASSSPEVYNEQFF. CDR3 bases: TGTGCCAGCAGCTCGCCAGAGGTTTACAATGAGCAGTTCTTC.

This chain connects TRBV5-1 to TRBJ2-7; no clear D. V lost 0 bases and J lost 4, with 8 bases in between. Germline CDR1 SGHRS, CDR2 YFSETQ. The CDR3 runs to 13 residues. The CDR3 nucleotides read TGCGCCAGCAGCTTGGAGGCAGGATACGAGCAGTACTTC. Protein: CASSLEAGYEQYF.

The chain links TRBV7-9 to TRBJ1-2; 9 nucleotides match TRBD1. J was trimmed by 4 bases and V by 1 base; bases with no gene match: 4. Germline values: CDR1 SEHNR, CDR2 FQNEAQ (reference sequence). The CDR3 has 15 amino acids. Written as DNA, the CDR3 is TGTGCCAGCAGCTTAGAGACAGGGGGATTCTATGGCTACACCTTC. It specifies CASSLETGGFYGYTF. Drawing the rest from reference TRBV7-9 and TRBJ1-2, the complete variable domain is DTGVSQNPRHKITKRGQNVTFRCDPISEHNRLYWYRQTLGQGPEFLTYFQNEAQLEKSRLLSDRFSAERPKGSFSTLEIQRTEQGDSAMYLCASSLETGGFYGYTFGSGTRLTVV.

The chain joins TRBV4-2 to TRBJ2-5, with 14 bases that match TRBD2. Germline CDR1 LGHNA, CDR2 YNFKEQ. With V trimmed by 6 bases and J by 4 bases, 4 bases remained unmatched. The CDR3 contains 15 residues. The CDR3 loop reads CASRRLAGGPETQYF. Here the CDR3 DNA reads TGTGCCAGCAGGAGACTAGCGGGAGGGCCAGAGACCCAGTACTTC.

This chain uses TRBV5-1 with TRBJ2-7, with 8 bases identical to TRBD1. Germline CDR1 reads SGHRS; CDR2 reads YFSETQ. V was clipped by 4 bases and J by 6 bases; unmatched bases: 15. The CDR3 length is 16 residues. In DNA, the CDR3 is TGCGCCAGCAGCCCCAATGGAGGGACAGGTTCCGGCGAGCAGTACTTC. It specifies CASSPNGGTGSGEQYF.

The V call is TRBV7-2, the J call TRBJ1-5, with 7 bases identical to TRBD1. CDR1 is SGHTA and CDR2 is FQGNSA in the germline V gene. The CDR3 runs 13 residues. Unmatched junction bases numbered 2, after V lost 3 bases and J lost 6 bases. Here the CDR3 DNA reads TGTGCCAGCAGCTTTAACAGGGGTCAGCCCCAGCATTTT. As protein: CASSFNRGQPQHF.

The V and J genes are TRBV6-5 and TRBJ1-5; D call uncertain. Trimming pared 2 bases from V and 3 bases from J, leaving 5 bases between. Germline assignment: CDR1 MNHEY and CDR2 SVGAGI. The CDR3 runs 13 residues. The CDR3: CASSYQANQPQHF. The CDR3 DNA reads TGTGCCAGCAGTTACCAGGCCAATCAGCCCCAGCATTTT.